Each of the 5 T cell receptor beta chains below was sequenced from the same sample in a study of technical replicates of blood from four donors. Method: immunoSEQ multiplex PCR; TCRdb's copy keeps in-frame clones and lacks some. The sample has 80,000 or so clones, roughly 98% seen once. Sequences were obtained from T cells isolated from PBMCs. Receptors were obtained from a human donor in good health.

This clone was counted between two and nine times. The chain recombines TRBV4-1 with TRBJ1-2; tentative D call: TRBD1 (6 bases). CDR3 length: 15 residues. V gave up 0 bases and J gave up 4 bases, with 12 bases separating them. CDR1 is MGHRA and CDR2 is YSYEKL in the germline V gene. CDR3 bases: TGCGCCAGCAGCCAAGAAGGGGCGACAGGCTATGGCTACACCTTC. Its translation: CASSQEGATGYGYTF.

Written as DNA, the CDR3 is TGTGCCAGCAGCTACGGCGGAGGAGCTTTCTTT. As protein: CASSYGGGAFF. The rearrangement uses TRBV14 and TRBJ1-1; no clear D gene. Germline lookup yields CDR1 SGHDN and CDR2 FVKESK. This CDR3 has 11 amino acids. The V gene lost 5 bases and the J gene lost 10 bases, with 11 bases spanning the gap.

V usage is TRBV5-1 and J usage is TRBJ1-1, with a weak D call TRBD1 (5 bases). The germline CDR1 and CDR2 sequences are SGHRS and YFSETQ. V was clipped by 4 bases and J by 4 bases, with 11 bases between them. The CDR3 spans 13 residues. The CDR3: CASSPDTTTEAFF. The CDR3, as DNA: TGCGCCAGCAGCCCGGACACCACCACTGAAGCTTTCTTT. Together with reference TRBV5-1 and TRBJ1-1, the CDR3 gives the full variable domain: KAGVTQTPRYLIKTRGQQVTLSCSPISGHRSVSWYQQTPGQGLQFLFEYFSETQRNKGNFPGRFSGRQFSNSRSEMNVSTLELGDSALYLCASSPDTTTEAFFGQGTRLTVV.

The CDR3 reads CASSRGESGANVLTF. CDR3 bases: TGTGCCAGCAGCCGGGGGGAGTCTGGGGCCAACGTCCTGACTTTC. This chain connects TRBV7-3 to TRBJ2-6; 7 bases agree with TRBD2. This CDR3 contains 15 residues. V gave up 5 bases and J gave up 1 base; unmatched junction bases: 2. CDR1 SGHTA and CDR2 FQGTGA come from the germline V gene.

This chain uses TRBV7-9 with TRBJ1-2; possibly TRBD1 for D (5 bases). Germline CDR1 is SEHNR and CDR2 is FQNEAQ (reference sequence). Trimming removed 5 bases at V and 7 bases at J, with 20 bases between. This CDR3 is built from 15 residues. CDR3 nucleotides: TGTGCCAGCAGCCCGTCCAGGGACGCCGGGGGTGGCTACACCTTC. The encoded protein is CASSPSRDAGGGYTF.